Detailed here is one T cell receptor beta chain. The antigen remains undetermined. The data belong to a study of cytomegalovirus exposure and HLA in healthy donors. Looking at the study overall: Prior work identified more than 90 million unique TCR beta sequences in about 179 million T cells.

Findings and limits, study-wide: A prior analysis recorded that most TCR beta V segments were productive about 87% or about 30% of the time. In a later analysis, V- and J-gene trimming of beta chains associated with a DCLRE1C missense variant, replicated independently.

Use of 60 Vbeta and 13 Jbeta primers characterized the PCR. TCRdb's copy holds only in-frame clones and misses some; the assay was immunoSEQ multiplex PCR. This table holds under 130,000 clones, 65% to 85% found once. Sequences were obtained from PBMCs. This TCR was sampled from a man aged 45 to 65 in good health and CMV-seropositive.

CDR3 nucleotides: TGTGCCAGCAGCCCCTCCGAGACAGGCGACAATGAGCAGTTCTTC. Its translation is CASSPSETGDNEQFF. The J gene is TRBJ2-1, the V gene TRBV11-3, with D perhaps TRBD1 (6 bases). Deletions cut 5 bases from V and 5 bases from J, with 16 bases between. The CDR3 totals 15 residues. In germline, CDR1 is SGHNT, CDR2 YENEEA.